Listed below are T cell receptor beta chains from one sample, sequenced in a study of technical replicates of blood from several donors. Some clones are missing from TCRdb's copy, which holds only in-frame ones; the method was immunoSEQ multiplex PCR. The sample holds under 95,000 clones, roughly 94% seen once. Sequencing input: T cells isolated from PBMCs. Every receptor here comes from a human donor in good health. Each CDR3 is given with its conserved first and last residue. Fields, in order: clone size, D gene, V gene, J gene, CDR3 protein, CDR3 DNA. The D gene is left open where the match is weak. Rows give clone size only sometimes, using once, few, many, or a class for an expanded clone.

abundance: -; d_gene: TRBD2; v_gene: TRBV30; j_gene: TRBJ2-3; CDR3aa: CAWSEGSGGPDTQYF; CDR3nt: TGTGCCTGGAGTGAAGGTAGCGGGGGGCCAGATACGCAGTATTTT
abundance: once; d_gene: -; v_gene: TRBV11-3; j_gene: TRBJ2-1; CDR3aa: CASSLSGSYNEQFF; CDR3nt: TGTGCCAGCAGCTTGAGCGGGTCCTACAATGAGCAGTTCTTC
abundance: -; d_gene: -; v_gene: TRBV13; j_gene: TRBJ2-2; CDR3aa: CASSFGYTGELFF; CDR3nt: TGTGCCAGCAGCTTCGGGTACACCGGGGAGCTGTTTTTT
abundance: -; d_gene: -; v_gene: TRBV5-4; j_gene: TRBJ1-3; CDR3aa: CASSLGGNSGNTIYF; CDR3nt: TGTGCCAGCAGCTTGGGAGGGAACTCTGGAAACACCATATATTTT
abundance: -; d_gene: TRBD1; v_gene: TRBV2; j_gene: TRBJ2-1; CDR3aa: CASTGQGALYEQFF; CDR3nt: TGTGCCAGCACCGGACAGGGGGCTCTTTATGAGCAGTTCTTC
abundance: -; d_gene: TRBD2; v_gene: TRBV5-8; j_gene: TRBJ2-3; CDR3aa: CASSSGLAGDDTQYF; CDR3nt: TGTGCCAGCAGCTCTGGACTAGCGGGAGATGATACGCAGTATTTT
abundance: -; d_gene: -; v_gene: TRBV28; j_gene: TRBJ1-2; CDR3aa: CASSLMGAGGYTF; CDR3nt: TGTGCCAGCAGTTTAATGGGGGCGGGTGGCTACACCTTC
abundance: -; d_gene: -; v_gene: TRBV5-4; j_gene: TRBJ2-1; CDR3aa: CASSLVPGEGEQFF; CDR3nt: TGTGCCAGCAGCTTGGTCCCAGGGGAAGGTGAGCAGTTCTTC
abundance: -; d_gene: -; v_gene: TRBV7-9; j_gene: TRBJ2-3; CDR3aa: CASSSRWDTQYF; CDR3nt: TGTGCCAGCAGCTCCCGGTGGGATACGCAGTATTTT
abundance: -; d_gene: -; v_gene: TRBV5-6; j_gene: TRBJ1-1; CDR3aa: CASSIGQRNTEAFF; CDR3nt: TGTGCCAGCAGCATCGGACAGAGGAACACTGAAGCTTTCTTT
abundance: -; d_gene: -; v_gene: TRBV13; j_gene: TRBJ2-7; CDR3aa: CASSPPTDYEQYF; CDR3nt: TGTGCCAGCAGCCCCCCGACAGACTACGAGCAGTACTTC
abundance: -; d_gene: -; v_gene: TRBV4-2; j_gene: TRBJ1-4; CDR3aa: CASSQGEGLRLEKLFF; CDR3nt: TGTGCCAGCAGCCAGGGAGAAGGGTTGCGTCTTGAAAAACTGTTTTTT